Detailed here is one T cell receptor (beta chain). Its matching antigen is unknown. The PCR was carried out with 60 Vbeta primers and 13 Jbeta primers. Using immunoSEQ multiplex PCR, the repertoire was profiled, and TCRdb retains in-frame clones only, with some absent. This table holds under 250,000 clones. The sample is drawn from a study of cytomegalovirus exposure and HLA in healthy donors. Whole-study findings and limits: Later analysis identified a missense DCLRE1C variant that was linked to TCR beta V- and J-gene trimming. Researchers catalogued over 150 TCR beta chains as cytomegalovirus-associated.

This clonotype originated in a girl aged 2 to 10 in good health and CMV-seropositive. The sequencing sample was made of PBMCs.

CDR3 in amino acids: CASRPGQTYEQYF. DNA of the CDR3: TGTGCCAGCAGACCGGGACAAACTTACGAGCAGTACTTC. The chain combines TRBV28 with TRBJ2-7; D might be TRBD1 (6 bases). Between the trimmed V and J ends, which lost 6 bases and 4 bases, there was a span of 13 bases. The germline V gene has CDR1 MDHEN and CDR2 SYDVKM. The CDR3 has 13 amino acids.